This T cell receptor (beta chain) was recovered during a study of monozygotic twins with inflammatory bowel disease. CDR1 is SGHNT and CDR2 is YYREEE in the germline V gene (reference sequence). The CDR3 extends over 16 amino acids. The team made cDNA by running eight separate reactions for each sample. Incorporation of UMIs carrying a 6-nucleotide sample barcode was performed by template switching. TCRdb reprocessed the 5' RACE reads and reports one entry per CDR3 protein, with no DNA. The sample totals about 160,000 distinct CDR3 sequences. Material: blood. This receptor was obtained from a human donor with ulcerative colitis or Crohn's disease, or a healthy co-twin of an affected twin (not recorded which). The chain joins TRBV5-4 to TRBJ2-1; checking the TCRdb D call of TRBD2 is not possible without DNA. The CDR3 protein is CASSPESNQGRNEQFF.